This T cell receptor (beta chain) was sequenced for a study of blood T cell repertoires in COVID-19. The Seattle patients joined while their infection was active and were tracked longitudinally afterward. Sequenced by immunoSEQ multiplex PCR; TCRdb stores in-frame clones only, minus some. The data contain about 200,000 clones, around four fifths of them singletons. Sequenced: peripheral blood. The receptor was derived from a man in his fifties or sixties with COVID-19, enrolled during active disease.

The CDR3 DNA reads as TGCGCCAGCGCACCTCCTAATACAGATACGCAGTATTTT. Its translation is CASAPPNTDTQYF. The chain recombines TRBV5-1 with TRBJ2-3; D is unresolved. CDR1 and CDR2 from the germline V gene are SGHRS and YFSETQ. The CDR3 loop spans 13 amino acids. The V end lost 7 bases, the J end lost 3 bases, and 12 bases lay between the germline ends.